This T cell receptor (beta chain) came from a study of HIV-infected children after antiretroviral therapy interruption. Across the whole study: EBV and CMV exposure was recorded in most children. Study findings and constraints: After treatment interruption started, naive CD4+ CDR3 overlap across time points dropped.

The sample's treatment: PENTA 11 planned treatment interruption arm or continuous ART arm. From thawed PBMCs, naive CD4+ CD45RA+ CD45RO- T cells were sorted. Trimming at V came to 2 bases and at J to 4 bases, leaving 6 bases not matched to a gene. Germline assignment: CDR1 DFQATT and CDR2 SNEGSKA (reference sequence). The CDR3 has 15 amino acids. This clonotype has just a few counts. What it recognizes is unknown. Unique molecular identifiers were included in an RNA-based 3' RACE TCR library. TCRdb reprocessed the 3' RACE reads with MiXCR, giving one entry per CDR3 protein. The sample gives approximately 95,000 distinct CDR3 sequences, about 7% of which show up once; more than 0.95% is in the top ten.

This clonotype was sampled from a pool of human donors with HIV. The source material was CD45RA+ CD4+ T cells from PBMCs, pooled from several time points, sampled from a donor given antiretroviral therapy, either interrupted or continuous. Subset given: naive CD4+ CD45RA+ CD45RO- T cells. The rearrangement links TRBV20-1 to TRBJ2-3; 10 bases map to TRBD1. CDR3 region: CSARPDRGQADTQYF. The DNA for the CDR3 is TGCAGTGCTAGACCCGACAGGGGGCAGGCAGATACGCAGTATTTT.